This T cell receptor beta chain was captured by sequencing in a study of blood T cell repertoires in COVID-19. The assay was immunoSEQ multiplex PCR, and TCRdb's table has in-frame clones only and misses some. The sample yields fewer than 500,000 clones, 87% seen once. The CDR3 contains 14 residues. V shed 6 bases, J shed 3 bases, and the junction held 6 bases outside the gene matches. Germline loops: CDR1 SNHLY, CDR2 FYNNEI. The rearrangement uses TRBV2 and TRBJ1-1; 8 positions agree with TRBD1. This clonotype originated in a woman between 18 and 30 years old with acute COVID-19. The sequencing sample was made of PBMCs or T cells enriched from blood (not recorded which). This CDR3 reads CASRGQGAYTEAFF. In DNA, the CDR3 is TGTGCCAGCAGGGGCCAGGGGGCATACACTGAAGCTTTCTTT.